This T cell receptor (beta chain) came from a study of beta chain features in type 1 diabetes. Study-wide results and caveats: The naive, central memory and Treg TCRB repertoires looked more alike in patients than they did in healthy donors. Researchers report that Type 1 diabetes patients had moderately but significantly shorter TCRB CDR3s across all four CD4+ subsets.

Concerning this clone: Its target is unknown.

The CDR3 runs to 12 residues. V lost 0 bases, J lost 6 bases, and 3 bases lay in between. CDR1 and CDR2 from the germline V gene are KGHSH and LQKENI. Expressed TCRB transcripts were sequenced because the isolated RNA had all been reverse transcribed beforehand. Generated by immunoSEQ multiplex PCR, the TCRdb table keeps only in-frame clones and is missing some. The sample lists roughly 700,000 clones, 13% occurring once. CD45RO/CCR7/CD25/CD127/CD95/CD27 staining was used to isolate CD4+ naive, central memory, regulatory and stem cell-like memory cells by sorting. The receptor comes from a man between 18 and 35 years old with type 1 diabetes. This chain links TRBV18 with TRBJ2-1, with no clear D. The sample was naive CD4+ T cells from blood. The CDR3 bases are TGTGCCAGCTCACCACCCCCCAATGAGCAGTTCTTC. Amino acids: CASSPPPNEQFF. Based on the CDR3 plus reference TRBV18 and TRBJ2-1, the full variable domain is NAGVMQNPRHLVRRRGQEARLRCSPMKGHSHVYWYRQLPEEGLKFMVYLQKENIIDESGMPKERFSAEFPKEGPSILRIQQVVRGDSAAYFCASSPPPNEQFFGPGTRLTVL.